This T cell receptor beta chain was identified during a study of T cells after yellow fever vaccination. The V segment lost 4 bases and the J segment 2 bases; nucleotides outside the gene matches: 8. CDR3 size: 15 residues. Germline CDR1 reads SQVTM; CDR2 reads ANQGSEA. It was through 5'RACE template switching that TCR cDNA was made, with a universal primer site and UMIs added. Each CDR3 protein is one row after TCRdb ran MiXCR on the 5' RACE reads. The table records 160,000 or so distinct CDR3 sequences, approximately 6.7% of them present only once. This clonotype showed up many times. The sample consisted of CD4+ T cells sorted from PBMCs, taken 5 days after the first yellow fever vaccination. The V call is TRBV29-1, the J call TRBJ2-3; 8 bases line up with TRBD1. The TCR was taken from a man between 18 and 35 years old who received the YFV17D yellow fever vaccine. The CDR3 protein is CSVGVNRGITDTQYF. In DNA form, the CDR3 reads TGCAGCGTTGGGGTAAACAGGGGGATCACAGATACGCAGTATTTT.